A selection of T cell receptor beta chains follows, all from one sample in a study of CD8+CD57+ T cells in acquired aplastic anemia. TCRdb passed the reads through MiXCR, listing each CDR3 protein once. The sample has hundreds of thousands of distinct CDR3 sequences, less than 35% seen once; the top ten hold nearly 0.85%. Sequencing was done on a sample of sorted CD4+, CD8+, or CD8+CD57+ T cells (not recorded which) from PBMCs. The receptors were gathered from a human donor with aplastic anemia. CDR3s include the opening cysteine and the closing phenylalanine or tryptophan. D genes are given only for firm matches. Only some rows state a clone size, as once, few, many or a class for expanded clones.

TRBJ2-7 | . | . | TRBV15 | TGTGCCACCAGCCCCGGGACTTCCAGCTACGAGCAGTACTTC | CATSPGTSSYEQYF
TRBJ2-7 | many | TRBD1 | TRBV2 | TGTGCCAGCAGTGGACAGGGTACCTACGAGCAGTACTTC | CASSGQGTYEQYF
TRBJ2-1 | . | . | TRBV11-1 | TGTGCCAGCAGCTTAGGACGTATTCTGGGGCAGGGGCCCAACAATGAGCAGTTCTTC | CASSLGRILGQGPNNEQFF
TRBJ1-5 | . | TRBD1 | TRBV14 | TGTGCCAGCAGCGGAACAGGGGGCTTCAATCAGCCCCAGCATTTT | CASSGTGGFNQPQHF
TRBJ2-7 | many | . | TRBV7-9 | TGTGCCAGCAGCTTAGACCGCTACCTCTACGAGCAGTACTTC | CASSLDRYLYEQYF
TRBJ2-7 | many | TRBD1 | TRBV6-5 | TGTGCCAGCAGTTACGAAAGGGGGCGTGAGCAGTACTTC | CASSYERGREQYF
TRBJ2-1 | . | . | TRBV27 | TGTGCCAGCAGCTTAAACAGGTACAATGAGCAGTTCTTC | CASSLNRYNEQFF
TRBJ1-3 | many | TRBD1 | TRBV7-9 | TGTGCCAGCAGCTCAGGACAGGGGGCGCGTGGAAACACCATATATTTT | CASSSGQGARGNTIYF
TRBJ1-2 | . | . | TRBV19 | TGTGCCAGTACCCTTGACCGAAACTATGGCTACACCTTC | CASTLDRNYGYTF
TRBJ1-1 | many | . | TRBV2 | TGTGCCAGCAGTGACGGGGCAGGGAGGTCCCGCTTCTTT | CASSDGAGRSRFF
TRBJ2-5 | . | TRBD2 | TRBV20-1 | TGCAGTGCTAGATCTGTTCTGACTAGCGGGGGGGCGGAGACCCAGTACTTC | CSARSVLTSGGAETQYF
TRBJ1-6 | . | . | TRBV15 | TGTGCCAGCAGCCAAGACAGGTTCTATAATTCACCCCTCCACTTT | CASSQDRFYNSPLHF
TRBJ1-5 | many | . | TRBV20-1 | TGCAGTGCGAGGGATTCGTCGGGCAATCAGCCCCAGCATTTT | CSARDSSGNQPQHF
TRBJ1-2 | . | TRBD1 | TRBV27 | TGTGCCAGCAGTTTATCCCCGCCAGGGGGGCACTATGGCTACACCTTC | CASSLSPPGGHYGYTF
TRBJ1-5 | . | TRBD1 | TRBV12-5 | TGTGCTAGTGGACCGGGACAGTGGAATCAGCCCCAGCATTTT | CASGPGQWNQPQHF
TRBJ1-1 | many | . | TRBV19 | TGTGCCAGTAGTATCGGGGGCGCGAGTTCTTTT | CASSIGGASSF
TRBJ1-2 | many | . | TRBV15 | TGTGCCACCAGCAGGGGCCCCAGGACGGAGAACTATGGCTACACCTTC | CATSRGPRTENYGYTF
TRBJ2-1 | . | TRBD2 | TRBV9 | TGTGCCAGCAGCGTAGTCGAGCGGGGAGGGTACAATGAGCAGTTCTTC | CASSVVERGGYNEQFF
TRBJ2-7 | . | . | TRBV6-1 | TGTGCCAGCGAGCGGGGACAGTCCTACGAGCAGTACTTC | CASERGQSYEQYF
TRBJ1-1 | . | . | TRBV20-1 | TGCAGTGCTTCCTCAGCGAGGAACACTGGAGCTTTCTTT | CSASSARNTGAFF
TRBJ2-7 | many | TRBD1 | TRBV2 | TGTGCCAGCAGGCCGGGACAGGACTCCTACGAGCAGTACTTC | CASRPGQDSYEQYF
TRBJ2-1 | . | TRBD2 | TRBV7-6 | TGTGCCAGCAGCTTAGCGCGGACTAGCGCCAATGAGCAGTTCTTC | CASSLARTSANEQFF
TRBJ2-7 | few | . | TRBV3-1 | TGTGCCAGCAGCAAGGAACCGAGCTCCTACGAGCAGTACTTC | CASSKEPSSYEQYF
TRBJ2-7 | many | TRBD1 | TRBV15 | TGTGCCACAGGACAGGAGATCTCCTACGAGCAGTACTTC | CATGQEISYEQYF
TRBJ2-7 | many | TRBD2 | TRBV20-1 | TGCAGTGCTGATATAACTAGCGGGAGGGCCTACGAGCAGTACTTC | CSADITSGRAYEQYF
TRBJ2-1 | . | . | TRBV20-1 | TGCGCTCCGGAGCACGTTGGCGATGAGCAGTTCTTC | CAPEHVGDEQFF
TRBJ2-2 | few | . | TRBV7-7 | TGTGCTAGCAGCCAGACCTTAAGCGGCCTAAACACCGGGGAGCTGTTTTTT | CASSQTLSGLNTGELFF
TRBJ1-1 | . | . | TRBV2 | TGTGCCAGCTCGGGGGGGAAGTTGGCTTTCTTT | CASSGGKLAFF
TRBJ1-2 | . | TRBD1 | TRBV5-1 | TGCGCCAGCAGCTCGACTAGGACAGGGGAAGGCTACACCTTC | CASSSTRTGEGYTF
TRBJ1-5 | . | . | TRBV7-9 | TGTGCCAGCAGCCCACCAGGTTGGGGAGATACGCAGCATTTT | CASSPPGWGDTQHF
TRBJ2-3 | many | . | TRBV20-1 | TGCAGTGCTAGCCCCCCCTACAAGAATACGCAGTATTTT | CSASPPYKNTQYF
TRBJ1-4 | . | . | TRBV11-1 | TGTGCCAGCAGCTTAGCGAGAGGGTTCGAAGCAACTAATGAAAAACTGTTTTTT | CASSLARGFEATNEKLFF
TRBJ1-1 | . | . | TRBV7-3 | TGTGCCAGCAGCTCGGGGGCAGGCAACACTGAAGCTTTCTTT | CASSSGAGNTEAFF
TRBJ2-6 | few | TRBD2 | TRBV6-2/TRBV6-3 | TGTGCCAGCAGTAACCCGGGACTAGCGGGAGCTGGGGCCAACGTCCTGACTTTC | CASSNPGLAGAGANVLTF
TRBJ1-6 | many | . | TRBV9 | TGTGCCAGCAGCGTAGTCGGTATCCCACCCCTCCACTTT | CASSVVGIPPLHF
TRBJ2-7 | few | TRBD1 | TRBV20-1 | TGCAGTGCTAGAAGACAGGGGAATTTATACGAGCAGTACTTC | CSARRQGNLYEQYF
TRBJ2-3 | few | . | TRBV25-1 | TGTGCCAGCTCGAACGAGGCAGATACGCAGTATTTT | CASSNEADTQYF